This T cell receptor beta chain emerged from a study of blood T cell repertoires in COVID-19. The assay was immunoSEQ multiplex PCR, and TCRdb's table has in-frame clones only and misses some. The data hold roughly 160,000 clones, with 85% observed a single time. This sequence originates from a woman older than 75 with COVID-19, enrolled during active disease. The sequencing input was peripheral blood.

This CDR3 is CASSPRLAGVSYEQYF. CDR3 DNA: TGTGCCAGCAGCCCGAGACTAGCGGGGGTCTCCTACGAGCAGTACTTC. The chain joins TRBV11-2 to TRBJ2-7; the match to TRBD2 covers 12 bases. CDR3 size: 16 residues. With V trimmed by 5 bases and J by 0 bases, 5 bases remained unmatched. CDR1 and CDR2 from the germline V gene are SGHAT and FQNNGV. The full variable domain, with the rest looked up from reference TRBV11-2 and TRBJ2-7, is EAGVAQSPRYKIIEKRQSVAFWCNPISGHATLYWYQQILGQGPKLLIQFQNNGVVDDSQLPKDRFSAERLKGVDSTLKIQPAKLEDSAVYLCASSPRLAGVSYEQYFGPGTRLTVT.